One sample yielded the 13 T cell receptor beta chains listed below, sequenced in a study of beta chain features in type 1 diabetes. The isolated RNA, all of it, was reverse transcribed, so expressed TCRB transcripts were what got sequenced. TCRdb keeps only in-frame clones here, not all; method: immunoSEQ multiplex PCR. In the table there are about 230,000 clones, 16% of which are singletons. Broader study findings: Patients with Type 1 diabetes showed moderately but significantly shorter TCRB CDR3s in all four CD4+ subsets.

Antigens for these TCRs are unknown. The specimen was naive CD4+ T cells from blood. The source of these receptors is a man aged 30-40 years with type 1 diabetes.

This clone occurred a few times. The rearrangement joins TRBV4-2 to TRBJ2-5; D gene unclear. The germline gives CDR1 LGHNA, CDR2 YNFKEQ. The CDR3 is 12 residues long. The ends were cut back, 0 bases at V and 5 bases at J, with 4 bases in the middle. In nucleotides, the CDR3 is TGTGCCAGCAGCCAAGACAGGGAGACCCAGTACTTC. It translates to CASSQDRETQYF.

This clone was picked up a small number of times. The chain links TRBV30 to TRBJ2-4; no reliable D call. Trimming removed 3 bases from V and 0 bases from J, with 18 bases in between. The CDR3 contains 17 residues. CDR1 and CDR2 (germline): GTSNPN, SVGIG (reference sequence). This CDR3 is CAWRSGSGILAKNIQYF. In DNA form, the CDR3 reads TGTGCCTGGAGATCAGGCAGTGGAATTCTAGCCAAAAACATTCAGTACTTC.

V and J are TRBV30 and TRBJ2-1; D call uncertain. This CDR3 region has 15 residues. From germline, CDR1 is GTSNPN and CDR2 SVGIG (reference sequence). Trimming left V 4 bases short and J 4 bases short, with 17 bases between. CDR3 DNA sequence: TGTGCCTGGAATAAGGACCTAGTTATGTACAATGAGCAGTTCTTC. Protein sequence: CAWNKDLVMYNEQFF.

This clone was detected only a few times. The chain links TRBV2 to TRBJ2-7; 8 nucleotides match TRBD1. The CDR3 loop spans 12 amino acids. The germline V gene encodes CDR1 SNHLY and CDR2 FYNNEI. V gave up 4 bases and J gave up 5 bases; unmatched junction bases: 1. This CDR3 reads CASSGTGHEQYF. The CDR3 region has the DNA TGTGCCAGCAGTGGGACAGGGCACGAGCAGTACTTC.

This clone was picked up a small number of times. The chain is built from TRBV6-6 and TRBJ2-3; 8 bases agree with TRBD2. The CDR3 covers 15 residues. The germline V gene has CDR1 MNHNY and CDR2 SVGAGI (reference sequence). Unmatched junction bases numbered 5, after V lost 2 bases and J lost 4 bases. CDR3 sequence reads: CASSYDGRVSDTQYF. The DNA of the CDR3 is TGTGCCAGCAGTTACGACGGGAGGGTTTCAGATACGCAGTATTTT.

As concerns this clone: This CDR3 is also generated by other DNA sequences in the sample. The DNA for the CDR3 is TGTGCCTGGAGTGTCCAGGCGAACACTGAAGCTTTCTTT. It translates to CAWSVQANTEAFF. The rearrangement links TRBV30 to TRBJ1-1; D not certain. The CDR3 sequence is 13 residues long. The germline CDR1 and CDR2 sequences are GTSNPN and SVGIG (reference sequence). The V and J ends lost 0 bases and 1 base respectively, with 6 bases between them.

V usage is TRBV7-2 and J usage is TRBJ2-3; no reliable D call. V lost 6 bases to trimming and J lost 2 bases, with 6 bases between them. CDR3 size: 12 residues. Germline V gene sequence: CDR1 SGHTA, CDR2 FQGNSA. The CDR3: CASREFTDTQYF. CDR3 DNA sequence: TGTGCCAGCAGAGAATTCACAGATACGCAGTATTTT.

This chain links TRBV9 with TRBJ1-2, with 7 bases fitting TRBD1. V lost 0 bases to trimming and J lost 4 bases; unmatched junction nucleotides: 6. Looked up from germline, CDR1 is SGDLS and CDR2 is YYNGEE. This CDR3 is 15 amino acids long. The CDR3 spells CASSVAYAGGYGYTF. CDR3 nucleotide sequence: TGTGCCAGCAGCGTAGCTTATGCAGGGGGCTATGGCTACACCTTC.

This clone was seen more than once but under ten times. The chain is built from TRBV19 and TRBJ2-5; D is ambiguous. CDR3 length: 12 amino acids. V was trimmed by 3 bases and J by 4 bases, leaving 6 bases between them. The germline gives CDR1 LNHDA, CDR2 SQIVND (reference sequence). DNA of the CDR3: TGTGCCAGTAGTATGTCGAGAGAGACCCAGTACTTC. Translating gives CASSMSRETQYF. Supplemented by reference TRBV19 and TRBJ2-5, the full variable domain reads DGGITQSPKYLFRKEGQNVTLSCEQNLNHDAMYWYRQDPGQGLRLIYYSQIVNDFQKGDIAEGYSVSREKKESFPLTVTSAQKNPTAFYLCASSMSRETQYFGPGTRLLVL.

This clone occurred a few times. The chain uses TRBV19 and TRBJ2-6; D not resolved. Deletions cut 3 bases from V and 0 bases from J, with 15 bases between. This CDR3 region has 18 residues. Per germline, CDR1 LNHDA and CDR2 SQIVND (reference sequence). The DNA for the CDR3 is TGTGCCAGTAGTATGAATGGCCGTTCACCCTCTGGGGCCAACGTCCTGACTTTC. Its protein is CASSMNGRSPSGANVLTF.

DNA of the CDR3: TGTGCCAGCCAGTCGCCTCGACTAGCGGCGGAGTATTTT. Protein product: CASQSPRLAAEYF. The V call is TRBV6-5, the J call TRBJ2-3; 9 bases fit TRBD2. Unmatched junction bases numbered 13, after V lost 8 bases and J lost 13 bases. Germline CDR1 is MNHEY and CDR2 is SVGAGI. The CDR3 is 13 amino acids.

V gene TRBV5-6 combines with J gene TRBJ1-2; weak D call: TRBD1 (5 bases). Trimming left V 2 bases short and J 8 bases short, with 19 bases between. Germline V CDR1 and CDR2: SGHDT, YYEEEE. The CDR3 has 15 amino acids. CDR3 bases: TGTGCCAGCAGCTTATATAACAGGCTGGAGCAGGGCTACACCTTC. It is translated as CASSLYNRLEQGYTF.

The chain carries TRBV7-9 and TRBJ2-6, with TRBD2 as a possible D gene (5 bases). The germline gives CDR1 SEHNR, CDR2 FQNEAQ (reference sequence). V was clipped by 5 bases and J by 2 bases, with 10 bases between them. The CDR3 length is 15 residues. The DNA for the CDR3 is TGTGCCAGCAGCCTCCCCGGGGCTGGGGCCAACGTCCTGACTTTC. This codes for CASSLPGAGANVLTF. The whole variable domain, remainder taken from reference TRBV7-9 and TRBJ2-6, is DTGVSQNPRHKITKRGQNVTFRCDPISEHNRLYWYRQTLGQGPEFLTYFQNEAQLEKSRLLSDRFSAERPKGSFSTLEIQRTEQGDSAMYLCASSLPGAGANVLTFGAGSRLTVL.